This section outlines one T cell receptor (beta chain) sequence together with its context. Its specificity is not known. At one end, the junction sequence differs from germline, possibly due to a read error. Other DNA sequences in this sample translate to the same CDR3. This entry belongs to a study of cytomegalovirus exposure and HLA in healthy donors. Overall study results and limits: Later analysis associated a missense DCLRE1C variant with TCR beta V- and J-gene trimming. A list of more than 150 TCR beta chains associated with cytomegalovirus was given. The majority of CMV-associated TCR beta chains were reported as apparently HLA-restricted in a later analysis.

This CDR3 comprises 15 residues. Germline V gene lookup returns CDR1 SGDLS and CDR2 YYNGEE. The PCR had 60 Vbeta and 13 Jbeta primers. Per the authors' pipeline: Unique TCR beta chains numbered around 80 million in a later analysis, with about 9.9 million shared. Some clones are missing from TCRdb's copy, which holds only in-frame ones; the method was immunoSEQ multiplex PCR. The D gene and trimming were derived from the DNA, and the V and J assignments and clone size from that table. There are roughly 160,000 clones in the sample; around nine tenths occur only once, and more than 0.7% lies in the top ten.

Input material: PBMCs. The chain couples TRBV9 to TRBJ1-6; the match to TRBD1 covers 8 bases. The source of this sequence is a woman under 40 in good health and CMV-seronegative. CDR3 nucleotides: TGTGCCAGCAGCGTAGAACAGGGGGATAATTCCCCCCTCCACTTT. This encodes CASSVEQGDNSPLHF. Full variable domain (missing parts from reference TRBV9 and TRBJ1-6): DSGVTQTPKHLITATGQRVTLRCSPRSGDLSVYWYQQSLDQGLQFLIQYYNGEERAKGNILERFSAQQFPDLHSELNLSSLELGDSALYFCASSVEQGDNSPLHFGNGTRLTVT.